Here is one T cell receptor (beta chain) with its context. Its antigen is not identified. The CDR3 loop spans 18 amino acids. Trimming took 1 base from V and 4 from J, leaving 23 bases between them. Per the germline V gene, CDR1 is SGHRS and CDR2 is YFSETQ. The source of the sample is a study of cytotoxic CD8 clonotypes in ibrutinib-treated CLL. Study results and caveats: Measured clonality at baseline was greater than in age-matched healthy donors and tracked with circulating CD8+ T-cell counts.

Profiled with immunoSEQ multiplex PCR; TCRdb holds only in-frame clones, not every one. The sample contains about 180,000 clones, less than 85% of which appear only once. The rearrangement uses TRBV5-1 and TRBJ1-1; D gene unclear. This clonotype originated in a human donor with chronic lymphocytic leukemia. This specimen consisted of PBMCs, obtained after 24 months of ibrutinib treatment. The CDR3 is CASSLSPTGSSGVTEAFF. The DNA for the CDR3 is TGCGCCAGCAGCTTGTCCCCTACTGGATCCTCGGGAGTCACTGAAGCTTTCTTT. The full variable domain, its missing parts supplied by reference TRBV5-1 and TRBJ1-1, is KAGVTQTPRYLIKTRGQQVTLSCSPISGHRSVSWYQQTPGQGLQFLFEYFSETQRNKGNFPGRFSGRQFSNSRSEMNVSTLELGDSALYLCASSLSPTGSSGVTEAFFGQGTRLTVV.